This T cell receptor beta chain was retrieved from a study of T cell repertoires in cytomegalovirus infection. Looking at the study overall: Evidence of both CMV infection and a matching HLA type came from public TCR beta signatures.

TCRdb processed the reads anew with MiXCR; each CDR3 protein has one entry. The sample includes 150,000 to 200,000 distinct CDR3 sequences, approximately 9.6% of them seen just once. This clonotype was picked up many times. Its antigen is not identified. Study observations and caveats: Cumulative public TCR beta family frequency identified CMV carriers with the relevant HLA.

This CDR3 comprises 13 residues. Germline V gene sequence: CDR1 MDHEN, CDR2 SYDVKM. J gave up 6 bases and V 5 bases, and 7 bases lay outside the gene matches. The sequenced sample was PBMCs. The source of this sequence is a human donor in good health (CMV status not recorded). Some clones in this sample may be carry-over from other donors' samples. The rearrangement uses TRBV28 and TRBJ2-7, with TRBD2 matching 7 bases. The CDR3 loop is CASSTARLAEQYF. The CDR3 DNA sequence: TGTGCCAGCAGTACCGCCCGACTAGCCGAGCAGTACTTC.